The next 30 T cell receptor beta chains were all read from a single sample in a study of blood T cell repertoires in COVID-19. Produced via immunoSEQ multiplex PCR; TCRdb's table is partial and in-frame only. Of about 170,000 clones in the sample, about four fifths are singletons; the top ten hold about 2.1%. Specimen: peripheral blood. All receptors come from a woman older than 75 with acute or convalescent COVID-19.

V usage is TRBV7-2 and J usage is TRBJ2-3; D might be TRBD2 (7 bases). The V end was cut by 2 bases, the J end by 5 bases, with 14 bases between. Germline assignment: CDR1 SGHTA and CDR2 FQGNSA. The CDR3 is 15 residues long. CDR3 amino acids: CASSLRGGAEDTQYF. CDR3 nucleotides: TGTGCCAGCAGCTTAAGGGGGGGCGCAGAAGATACGCAGTATTTT.

This clone appeared once. The chain recombines TRBV30 with TRBJ1-1; D possibly corresponds to TRBD1 (5 bases). CDR1 and CDR2 (germline): GTSNPN, SVGIG (reference sequence). Trimming pared 1 base from V and 10 bases from J, leaving 10 bases between. The CDR3 is 11 residues long. CDR3 sequence (DNA): TGTGCCTGGAGTGCGGGGGGTGCAGCTTTCTTT. Residues: CAWSAGGAAFF.

The rearrangement joins TRBV15 to TRBJ2-2; a possible D gene is TRBD2 (6 bases). This CDR3 region has 14 residues. Germline CDR1 reads LNHNV; CDR2 reads YYDKDF (reference sequence). V was pared by 5 bases and J by 4 bases, with 11 bases between. The CDR3 spells CATSVDGGTGELFF. The CDR3 bases are TGTGCCACCAGCGTGGACGGGGGCACCGGGGAGCTGTTTTTT.

J is TRBJ1-2 and V is TRBV29-1; D possibly corresponds to TRBD1 (5 bases). CDR1 SQVTM and CDR2 ANQGSEA come from the germline V gene. V was clipped by 4 bases and J by 2 bases, with 11 bases between them. The CDR3 sequence is 13 residues long. The CDR3 region is CSVVDTSNYGYTF. The CDR3 region has the DNA TGCAGCGTTGTGGACACCTCGAACTATGGCTACACCTTC.

The chain is built from TRBV10-3 and TRBJ1-5; D uncertain. Trimming stripped 3 bases from V and 2 bases from J, with 14 bases between. There are 16 residues in the CDR3. Looked up from germline, CDR1 is ENHRY and CDR2 is SYGVKD. The DNA for the CDR3 is TGTGCCATCAGTGACGACGGCGGAAGAGGCAATCAGCCCCAGCATTTT. Protein: CAISDDGGRGNQPQHF.

V usage is TRBV7-9 and J usage is TRBJ1-2; D is perhaps TRBD1 (5 bases). Germline V gene data show CDR1 as SEHNR and CDR2 as FQNEAQ (reference sequence). Trimming stripped 11 bases from V and 2 bases from J, with 12 bases between. The CDR3 runs 12 residues. Here the CDR3 reads CAAQRQNYGYTF. The DNA of the CDR3 is TGTGCCGCCCAGAGACAGAACTATGGCTACACCTTC. Supplemented by reference TRBV7-9 and TRBJ1-2, the full variable domain reads DTGVSQNPRHKITKRGQNVTFRCDPISEHNRLYWYRQTLGQGPEFLTYFQNEAQLEKSRLLSDRFSAERPKGSFSTLEIQRTEQGDSAMYLCAAQRQNYGYTFGSGTRLTVV.

V and J are TRBV6-5 and TRBJ2-5; possibly TRBD1 for D (5 bases). The germline CDR1 and CDR2 sequences are MNHEY and SVGAGI. Trimming left V 6 bases short and J 1 base short, with 9 bases between. CDR3 length: 13 amino acids. The CDR3 nucleotides are TGTGCCAGCAGCCGGACACCCCAAGAGACCCAGTACTTC. Protein sequence: CASSRTPQETQYF.

This rearrangement joins TRBV5-1 to TRBJ2-2; a possible D gene is TRBD1 (6 bases). The V end was cut by 1 base, the J end by 6 bases, with 16 bases between. The CDR3 consists of 16 residues. CDR1 and CDR2 (germline): SGHRS, YFSETQ. The CDR3 nucleotides read TGCGCCAGCAGCTTGATTCCTACAGGGTTGGCCGGGGAGCTGTTTTTT. It is translated as CASSLIPTGLAGELFF.

J is TRBJ1-2 and V is TRBV6-5, with TRBD1 identical over 9 bases. Germline assignment: CDR1 MNHEY and CDR2 SVGAGI. The trim removed 6 bases at V and 5 bases at J, leaving 10 bases unmatched. The length of the CDR3 is 15 residues. The CDR3 region has the DNA TGTGCCAGCAGGGACTTGACAGGGGGAGGGTATGGCTACACCTTC. This gives the protein CASRDLTGGGYGYTF.

The chain couples TRBV5-6 to TRBJ1-6; 7 nucleotides match TRBD1. V dropped 5 bases and J dropped 7; count of bases not matched to a gene: 9. This CDR3 has 15 amino acids. Germline V gene sequence: CDR1 SGHDT, CDR2 YYEEEE. Here the CDR3 DNA reads TGTGCCAGCAGTCCTACAGGGGCCCCCAATTCACCCCTCCACTTT. Translated: CASSPTGAPNSPLHF.

The chain is built from TRBV6-1 and TRBJ2-1, with a possible D match to TRBD2 (7 bases). V shed 2 bases and J shed 9 bases, with 20 bases lying between them. This CDR3 is built from 16 residues. Germline CDR1 and CDR2: MNHNS and SASEGT. The CDR3 reads CASSESGRGGFGEQFF. CDR3 nucleotides: TGTGCCAGCAGTGAATCGGGGAGGGGGGGGTTTGGTGAGCAGTTCTTC.

This clone has at least ten counts. The chain recombines TRBV30 with TRBJ1-5; D remains ambiguous. The CDR3 length is 15 residues. CDR1 is GTSNPN, CDR2 SVGIG, per germline (reference sequence). The V and J ends lost 1 base and 6 bases respectively, with 16 bases between them. Here the CDR3 DNA reads TGTGCCTGGAGTGCGGGATCGGCGTTCGGTCAGCCCCAGCATTTT. Protein product: CAWSAGSAFGQPQHF.

This sequence joins TRBV19 and TRBJ1-3; D gene ambiguous. The V gene lost 7 bases and the J gene lost 0 bases, with 7 bases spanning the gap. The CDR3 runs to 13 residues. Germline V gives CDR1 LNHDA, CDR2 SQIVND (reference sequence). The chain's CDR3 is CASTSFSGNTIYF. Here the CDR3 DNA reads TGTGCCAGTACCAGTTTCTCTGGAAACACCATATATTTT.

The V and J genes are TRBV29-1 and TRBJ1-2; D uncertain. Germline V gives CDR1 SQVTM, CDR2 ANQGSEA. Trimming stripped 1 base from V and 4 bases from J, with 16 bases between. CDR3 length: 15 residues. CDR3: CSVEGPHDSGYGYTF. The CDR3 DNA reads TGCAGCGTTGAAGGACCTCACGACTCCGGCTATGGCTACACCTTC. The variable domain in full, completed from reference TRBV29-1 and TRBJ1-2, reads SAVISQKPSRDICQRGTSLTIQCQVDSQVTMMFWYRQQPGQSLTLIATANQGSEATYESGFVIDKFPISRPNLTFSTLTVSNMSPEDSSIYLCSVEGPHDSGYGYTFGSGTRLTVV.

The CDR3 here is CAAGRESNYGYTF. The DNA for the CDR3 is TGTGCCGCCGGGAGAGAATCTAACTATGGCTACACCTTC. The chain combines TRBV10-3 with TRBJ1-2; D unresolved. V was shortened by 11 bases and J by 0 bases, with 13 bases between the two germline ends. Germline V CDR1 and CDR2: ENHRY, SYGVKD. CDR3 length: 13 amino acids.

This chain links TRBV7-8 with TRBJ2-6; possibly TRBD1 for D (6 bases). The CDR3 is made up of 17 amino acids. Germline V gene sequence: CDR1 SGHVS, CDR2 FQNEAQ. V lost 0 bases to trimming and J lost 4 bases, with 13 bases between them. CDR3 sequence (DNA): TGTGCCAGCAGCTTAGCAGAGTCAGGGGCCGGGGCCAACGTCCTGACTTTC. Translation gives CASSLAESGAGANVLTF.

V gene TRBV27 combines with J gene TRBJ1-4, with D perhaps TRBD1 (6 bases). The V gene lost 4 bases and the J gene lost 5 bases, with 14 bases spanning the gap. The CDR3 totals 15 residues. CDR1 is MNHEY, CDR2 SMNVEV, per germline (reference sequence). The CDR3 here is CASSSRQARNEKLFF. The CDR3 DNA reads TGTGCCAGCAGTTCCCGACAGGCGAGGAATGAAAAACTGTTTTTT.

The rearrangement uses TRBV7-6 and TRBJ1-2, with D perhaps matching TRBD1 (6 bases). The germline CDR1 and CDR2 sequences are SGHVS and FNYEAQ. V dropped 5 bases and J dropped 6 bases, with 16 bases sitting between them. The CDR3 has 14 residues. CDR3: CASSDHEGDDGYTF. In DNA, the CDR3 is TGTGCCAGCAGCGACCATGAGGGGGATGATGGCTACACCTTC.

As to this clone: The same CDR3 is also encoded by other DNA sequences in this sample. The gene calls are TRBV28 and TRBJ1-3, with 8 bases lining up with TRBD1. The CDR3 consists of 14 residues. Germline CDR1 reads MDHEN; CDR2 reads SYDVKM. Losses at the gene ends were 6 bases for V and 3 bases for J; bases not matched to a gene: 4. Here the CDR3 DNA reads TGTGCCAGCAGCTCGACAGGGGTTGGAAACACCATATATTTT. This codes for CASSSTGVGNTIYF.

Ten or more counts support this clone. The chain employs TRBV6-1 and TRBJ1-2; the D gene is possibly TRBD1 (5 bases). Trimming shortened V by 3 bases and J by 0 bases, and 11 bases separated the two germline ends. CDR1 is MNHNS, CDR2 SASEGT, per germline. This CDR3 contains 15 residues. CDR3 in amino acids: CASSDRARSNYGYTF. CDR3 nucleotides: TGTGCCAGCAGTGACAGGGCGCGCTCTAACTATGGCTACACCTTC.

The chain combines TRBV10-3 with TRBJ1-1, with D perhaps matching TRBD1 (6 bases). Looked up from germline, CDR1 is ENHRY and CDR2 is SYGVKD. Trimming took 2 bases from V and 5 from J, leaving 12 bases between them. CDR3 size: 14 residues. Written as DNA, the CDR3 is TGTGCCATCAGTGAGACGACAGGAAATACTGAAGCTTTCTTT. It yields the protein CAISETTGNTEAFF.

In its sample, this clone was seen once. The rearrangement joins TRBV12-3 or TRBV12-4 to TRBJ1-2; the match to TRBD1 covers 12 bases. V dropped 8 bases and J dropped 8; count of bases not matched to a gene: 6. This CDR3 contains 13 residues. Here the CDR3 DNA reads TGTGCCAGCCATGGGGACAGGGGGCTCGGCTACACCTTC. It translates to CASHGDRGLGYTF.

Comments on this clone: Germline is not matched at one junction end, which may reflect a read error. This chain joins TRBV6-6 and TRBJ1-5; 11 bases map to TRBD1. This CDR3 is 15 amino acids long. Germline assignment: CDR1 MNHNY and CDR2 SVGAGI (reference sequence). DNA for the CDR3: TGTGCCAGCAGCCAGGACAGGGGGCCATATCAGGCCCAGCATTTT. The encoded protein is CASSQDRGPYQAQHF.

The chain couples TRBV19 to TRBJ1-5, with D maybe TRBD1 (6 bases). Germline CDR1 LNHDA, CDR2 SQIVND (reference sequence). The V gene lost 1 base and the J gene lost 11 bases, with 15 bases spanning the gap. The CDR3 has 14 residues. The CDR3 nucleotides are TGTGCCAGTAGTATAGTGGGGACACTCATGGCCCAGCATTTT. Amino acids: CASSIVGTLMAQHF.

This chain uses TRBV27 with TRBJ2-5; 9 nucleotides align to TRBD2. CDR3 size: 14 residues. Germline CDR1 is MNHEY and CDR2 is SMNVEV (reference sequence). Losses at the gene ends were 5 bases for V and 5 bases for J; bases not matched to a gene: 6. The CDR3 region is CASSPGLATETQYF. The CDR3 DNA reads as TGTGCCAGCAGTCCGGGACTAGCAACTGAGACCCAGTACTTC.

The rearrangement uses TRBV7-9 and TRBJ1-2; D unresolved. CDR1 is SEHNR and CDR2 is FQNEAQ in the germline V gene (reference sequence). Between the trimmed V and J ends, which lost 1 base and 5 bases, there was a span of 8 bases. The CDR3 contains 13 residues. The CDR3 loop is CASSLDPFYGYTF. Here the CDR3 DNA reads TGTGCCAGCAGCTTAGATCCCTTTTATGGCTACACCTTC.

This rearrangement joins TRBV7-9 to TRBJ2-7; 8 bases line up with TRBD1. J was trimmed by 3 bases and V by 10 bases; bases with no gene match: 5. From germline, CDR1 is SEHNR and CDR2 FQNEAQ (reference sequence). This CDR3 is built from 12 residues. CDR3 coding DNA: TGTGCCATTTGGGACAGGAACTACGAGCAGTACTTC. This sequence encodes CAIWDRNYEQYF.

The table lists this clone with many counts. The chain joins TRBV5-1 to TRBJ1-4, with a weak D call TRBD1 (5 bases). With 4 bases removed from V and 5 bases from J, the gap between germline ends came to 12 bases. CDR1 is SGHRS and CDR2 is YFSETQ in the germline V gene. The CDR3 consists of 14 residues. The CDR3 sequence is CASSLWGQNEKLFF. The CDR3 DNA follows: TGCGCCAGCAGCCTGTGGGGCCAAAATGAAAAACTGTTTTTT.

The rearrangement joins TRBV19 to TRBJ1-2; D uncertain. Trimming removed 3 bases from V and 0 bases from J, with 14 bases in between. The CDR3 totals 16 residues. In germline, CDR1 is LNHDA, CDR2 SQIVND (reference sequence). CDR3 loop: CASSIFQEEANYGYTF. The CDR3 DNA reads as TGTGCCAGTAGTATCTTCCAGGAAGAAGCTAACTATGGCTACACCTTC.

The V and J genes are TRBV4-2 and TRBJ2-5; 13 positions agree with TRBD2. After removal of 3 bases from V and 4 bases from J, the junction contained 8 bases not matched to a gene. The V gene's germline CDR1 is LGHNA and CDR2 YNFKEQ. The CDR3 is 17 residues long. The CDR3 sequence: CASSQARLAGGTETQYF. The CDR3 bases are TGTGCCAGCAGCCAGGCCCGACTAGCGGGGGGCACAGAGACCCAGTACTTC.